A selection of T cell receptor beta chains follows, all from one sample in a study of T-cell memory formation after mild COVID-19. TCRdb used MiXCR to reprocess the 5' RACE reads, holding one entry per CDR3 protein. The sample lists approximately 46,000 distinct CDR3 sequences; 10% to 15% were seen once. Specimen: PBMCs or a T cell subset sorted from them (not recorded which). These receptors were collected from a man aged 18 to 30 who had mild COVID-19 (a few samples of this study predate the infection). Cell type and time point are not known. Each CDR3 is given without its conserved first and last residue.

j_call v_call cdr3_aa
TRBJ2-5 TRBV6-2/TRBV6-3 ASSSGAGVPQETQY
TRBJ1-3 TRBV16 ASSQSRPSGNTIY
TRBJ2-1 TRBV5-1 ASSLLNSYNEQF
TRBJ2-1 TRBV12-5 ASGQGGIREQF
TRBJ2-3 TRBV20-1 SATGTSTDTQY
TRBJ2-7 TRBV24-1 ATSGPLHARWQY
TRBJ2-7 TRBV6-5 ASSYATRGLAGAYEQY
TRBJ2-2 TRBV27 ASMGSNTGELF
TRBJ1-5 TRBV6-6 ASRDREPQH
TRBJ2-1 TRBV12-3/TRBV12-4 ASSPDGGRNEQF
TRBJ2-5 TRBV7-2 ASRSGPQETQY